This T cell receptor beta chain was identified in a study of PD-1 blockade in mismatch repair-deficient tumors. Study background: All were previously treated, progressing patients with about 12 mismatch repair-deficient cancer types.

Points from the study as a whole: Tumor-resident clones, often absent from pretreatment blood, expanded after pembrolizumab and then contracted.

Germline values: CDR1 SGHNT, CDR2 YYREEE (reference sequence). There are 17 residues in the CDR3. Trimming took 1 base from V and 7 from J; bases not matched to a gene: 14. Of note for this clone: Its matching antigen is unknown.

Repertoires were generated with immunoSEQ multiplex PCR, while TCRdb's copy carries only in-frame clones and drops some. The top ten clones hold under 3.5% of a sample with some 45,000 clones, approximately 80% of them seen once. All patients were mismatch repair deficient, assessed by either PCR or immunohistochemistry. TCR sequencing covered a few patients who responded to pembrolizumab. The sequencing here drew on PBMCs, taken before pembrolizumab treatment. The chain combines TRBV5-4 with TRBJ2-7; 10 positions match TRBD2. The receptor's source is an adult with mismatch repair-deficient cancer. The CDR3 loop is CASSLISPRLAGVEQYF. In DNA, the CDR3 is TGTGCCAGCAGCTTGATTTCCCCGCGGCTAGCGGGAGTGGAGCAGTACTTC.